Following are 8 T cell receptor beta chains from one sample sequenced in a study of shared clonotypes between healthy human individuals. The repertoire was sequenced with immunoSEQ multiplex PCR; TCRdb's copy has only in-frame clones and lacks some. The sample contains millions of clones, just over 90% of which appear only once. The sample taken for sequencing was naive CD4+ T cells from PBMCs. Noted subset: CD45RA+ positively selected. The receptors stem from a man aged 18 to 29 in good health. Some clones in this sample may be carry-over from other donors' samples.

The chain recombines TRBV30 with TRBJ2-7; D is possibly TRBD1 (5 bases). In germline, CDR1 is GTSNPN, CDR2 SVGIG (reference sequence). The CDR3 contains 13 residues. V was clipped by 3 bases and J by 4 bases, with 13 bases between them. Here the CDR3 reads CAWRQDGWYEQYF. In nucleotides, the CDR3 is TGTGCCTGGAGACAGGATGGGTGGTACGAGCAGTACTTC. The whole variable domain, filled in from reference TRBV30 and TRBJ2-7, reads SQTIHQWPATLVQPVGSPLSLECTVEGTSNPNLYWYRQAAGRGLQLLFYSVGIGQISSEVPQNLSASRPQDRQFILSSKKLLLSDSGFYLCAWRQDGWYEQYFGPGTRLTVT.

Regarding this clone: The conserved final phenylalanine or tryptophan is absent from the CDR3, which likely points to a read error. No DNA is shown, since the ends of the CDR3 on it are uncertain; the CDR3 is the one TCRdb lists. The chain recombines TRBV6-1 with TRBJ1-1. CDR1 and CDR2 from the germline V gene are MNHNS and SASEGT. The CDR3 region is 13 residues in length, termini included. CDR3 loop: CASSESGGINLAY.

The chain uses TRBV5-4 and TRBJ2-5; D remains ambiguous. CDR3 length: 12 residues. CDR1 SGHNT and CDR2 YYREEE come from the germline V gene (reference sequence). V lost 1 base, J lost 4 bases, and 5 bases lay in between. The CDR3 sequence: CASSLWAETQYF. The CDR3 DNA reads as TGTGCCAGCAGCTTGTGGGCAGAGACCCAGTACTTC.

The rearrangement uses TRBV18 and TRBJ2-5, with 12 nucleotides matching TRBD2. The germline V gene has CDR1 KGHSH and CDR2 LQKENI. This CDR3 contains 19 residues. V trimming: 6 bases; J trimming: 2 bases; junction bases outside the gene matches: 16. Written as DNA, the CDR3 is TGTGCCAGCTCCCCTCTCGGCCCCGCTCTAGCGGGAGGGCAAGAGACCCAGTACTTC. This codes for CASSPLGPALAGGQETQYF.

The gene calls are TRBV2 and TRBJ2-2, with unresolved D. CDR3 length equals 13 residues. Per the germline V gene, CDR1 is SNHLY and CDR2 is FYNNEI. Trimming took off 4 bases at V and 6 bases at J, with 9 bases between the two ends. In DNA form, the CDR3 reads TGTGCCAGCAGTGGGAATCTAGCCGGGGAGCTGTTTTTT. Amino acid sequence: CASSGNLAGELFF.

The chain employs TRBV27 and TRBJ2-3; D gene uncertain. CDR1 is MNHEY, CDR2 SMNVEV, per germline (reference sequence). CDR3 length: 17 residues. Trimming stripped 4 bases from V and 0 bases from J, with 17 bases between. The CDR3 nucleotides read TGTGCCAGCAGTTCTATCGGGTTCCCCGCGAGCACAGATACGCAGTATTTT. Its protein is CASSSIGFPASTDTQYF.

The chain joins TRBV10-1 to TRBJ2-3; 10 nucleotides align to TRBD2. This CDR3 has 13 amino acids. Germline V CDR1 and CDR2: WNHNN, SYGVQD (reference sequence). CDR3 residues: CSSSGRSTDTQYF. The CDR3 DNA reads as TGCTCGTCTAGCGGGAGATCCACAGATACGCAGTATTTT.

The chain combines TRBV10-3 with TRBJ2-2, with 7 bases matching TRBD2. Per germline, CDR1 ENHRY and CDR2 SYGVKD. The ends lost 7 bases at V and 3 bases at J; junction bases unmatched: 8. This CDR3 is built from 15 residues. The CDR3 region is CAIKRGYLDTGELFF. In DNA, the CDR3 is TGTGCCATCAAGCGGGGATACCTGGACACCGGGGAGCTGTTTTTT.